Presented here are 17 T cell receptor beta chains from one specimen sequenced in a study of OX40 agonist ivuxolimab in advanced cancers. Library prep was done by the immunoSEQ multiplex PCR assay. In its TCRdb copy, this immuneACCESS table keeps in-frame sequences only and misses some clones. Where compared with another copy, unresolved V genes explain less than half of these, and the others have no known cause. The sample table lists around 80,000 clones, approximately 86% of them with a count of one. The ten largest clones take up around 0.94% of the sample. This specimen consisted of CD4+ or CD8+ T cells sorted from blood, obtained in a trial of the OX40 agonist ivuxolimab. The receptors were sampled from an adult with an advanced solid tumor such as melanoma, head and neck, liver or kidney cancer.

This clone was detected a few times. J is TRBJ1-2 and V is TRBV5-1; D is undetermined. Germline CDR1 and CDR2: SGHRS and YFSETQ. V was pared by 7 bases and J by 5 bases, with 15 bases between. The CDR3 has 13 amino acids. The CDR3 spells CASGPVVGYGYTF. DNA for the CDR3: TGCGCCAGCGGCCCCGTAGTCGGTTATGGCTACACCTTC. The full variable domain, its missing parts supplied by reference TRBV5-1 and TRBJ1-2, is KAGVTQTPRYLIKTRGQQVTLSCSPISGHRSVSWYQQTPGQGLQFLFEYFSETQRNKGNFPGRFSGRQFSNSRSEMNVSTLELGDSALYLCASGPVVGYGYTFGSGTRLTVV.

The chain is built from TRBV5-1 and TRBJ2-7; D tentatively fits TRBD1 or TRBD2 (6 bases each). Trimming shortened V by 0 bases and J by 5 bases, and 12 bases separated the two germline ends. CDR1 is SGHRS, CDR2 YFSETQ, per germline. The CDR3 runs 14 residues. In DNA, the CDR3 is TGCGCCAGCAGCTTGGGACAGGAGGGGAACGAGCAGTACTTC. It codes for CASSLGQEGNEQYF.

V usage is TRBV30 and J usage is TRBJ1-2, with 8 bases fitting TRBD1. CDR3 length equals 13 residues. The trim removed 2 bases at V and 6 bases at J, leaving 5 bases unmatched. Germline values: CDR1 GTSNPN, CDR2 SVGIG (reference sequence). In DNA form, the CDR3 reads TGTGCCTGGAGTCCAGGGGGCATGAATGGCTACACCTTC. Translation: CAWSPGGMNGYTF.

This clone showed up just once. The CDR3 spells CASSFGAPGEQYF. The CDR3 coding sequence is TGTGCCAGCAGTTTCGGGGCGCCGGGGGAGCAGTACTTC. V gene TRBV27 combines with J gene TRBJ2-7; perhaps D is TRBD1 or TRBD2 (5 bases each). V was trimmed by 3 bases and J by 7 bases, leaving 13 bases between them. Germline V gene lookup returns CDR1 MNHEY and CDR2 SMNVEV (reference sequence). This CDR3 is built from 13 residues.

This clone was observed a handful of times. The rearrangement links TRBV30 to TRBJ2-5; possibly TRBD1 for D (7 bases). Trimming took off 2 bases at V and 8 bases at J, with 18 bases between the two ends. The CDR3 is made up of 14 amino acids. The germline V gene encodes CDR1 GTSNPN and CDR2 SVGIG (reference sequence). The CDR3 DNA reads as TGTGCCTGGAGTTTACAGGGGTCGGGGGATACCCAGTACTTC. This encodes CAWSLQGSGDTQYF.

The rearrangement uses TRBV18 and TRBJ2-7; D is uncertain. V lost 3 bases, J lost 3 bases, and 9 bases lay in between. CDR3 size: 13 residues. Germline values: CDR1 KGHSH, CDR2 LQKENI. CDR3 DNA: TGTGCCAGCTCACCGGGCACAAACTACGAGCAGTACTTC. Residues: CASSPGTNYEQYF.

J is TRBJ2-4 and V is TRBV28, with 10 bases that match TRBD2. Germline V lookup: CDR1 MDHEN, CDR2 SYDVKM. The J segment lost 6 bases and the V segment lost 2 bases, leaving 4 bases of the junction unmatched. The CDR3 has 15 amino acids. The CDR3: CASSLPIAGGNIQYF. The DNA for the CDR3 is TGTGCCAGCAGTTTACCAATAGCGGGAGGAAACATTCAGTACTTC.

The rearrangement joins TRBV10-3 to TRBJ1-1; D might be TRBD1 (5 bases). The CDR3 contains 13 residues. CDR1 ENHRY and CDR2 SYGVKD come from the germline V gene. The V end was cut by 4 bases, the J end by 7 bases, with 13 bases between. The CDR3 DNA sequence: TGTGCCATCAGTGCCAGGGTTATTGATGAAGCTTTCTTT. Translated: CAISARVIDEAFF.

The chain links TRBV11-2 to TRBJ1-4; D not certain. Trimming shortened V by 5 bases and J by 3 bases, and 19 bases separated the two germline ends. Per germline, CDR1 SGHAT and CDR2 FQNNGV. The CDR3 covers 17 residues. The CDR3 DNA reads TGTGCCAGCAGCGCCCCCCTCGCACATATAGCTAATGAAAAACTGTTTTTT. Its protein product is CASSAPLAHIANEKLFF.

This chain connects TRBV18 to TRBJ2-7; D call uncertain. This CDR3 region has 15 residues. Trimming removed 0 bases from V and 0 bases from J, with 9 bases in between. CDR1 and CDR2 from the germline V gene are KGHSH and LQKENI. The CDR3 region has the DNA TGTGCCAGCTCACCACCATCAGGCTACTCCTACGAGCAGTACTTC. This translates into CASSPPSGYSYEQYF.

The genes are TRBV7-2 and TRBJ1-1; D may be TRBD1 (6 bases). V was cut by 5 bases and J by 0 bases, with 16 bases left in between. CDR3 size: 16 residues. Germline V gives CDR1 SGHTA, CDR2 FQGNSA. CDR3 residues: CASSPVPQGLNTEAFF. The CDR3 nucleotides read TGTGCCAGCAGCCCAGTCCCACAGGGATTGAACACTGAAGCTTTCTTT.

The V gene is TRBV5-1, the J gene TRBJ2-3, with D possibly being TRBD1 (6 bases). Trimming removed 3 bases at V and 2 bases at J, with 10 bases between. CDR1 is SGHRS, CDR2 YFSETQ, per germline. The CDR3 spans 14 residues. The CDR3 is CASSSRDITDTQYF. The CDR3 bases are TGCGCCAGCAGCTCCCGGGACATCACAGATACGCAGTATTTT.

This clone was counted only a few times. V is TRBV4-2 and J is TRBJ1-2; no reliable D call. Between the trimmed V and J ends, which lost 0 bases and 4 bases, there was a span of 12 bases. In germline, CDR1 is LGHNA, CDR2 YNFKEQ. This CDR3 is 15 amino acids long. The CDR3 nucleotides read TGTGCCAGCAGCCAAGATCCCGTTCCCACCTATGGCTACACCTTC. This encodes CASSQDPVPTYGYTF.

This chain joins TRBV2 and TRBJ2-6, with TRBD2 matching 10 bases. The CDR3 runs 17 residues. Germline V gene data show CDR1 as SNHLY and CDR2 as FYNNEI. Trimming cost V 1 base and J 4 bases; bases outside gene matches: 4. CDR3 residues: CASSEGAGGLGANVLTF. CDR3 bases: TGTGCCAGCAGTGAAGGAGCGGGGGGGCTAGGGGCCAACGTCCTGACTTTC. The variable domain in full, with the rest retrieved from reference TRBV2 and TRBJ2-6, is EPEVTQTPSHQVTQMGQEVILRCVPISNHLYFYWYRQILGQKVEFLVSFYNNEISEKSEIFDDQFSVERPDGSNFTLKIRSTKLEDSAMYFCASSEGAGGLGANVLTFGAGSRLTVL.

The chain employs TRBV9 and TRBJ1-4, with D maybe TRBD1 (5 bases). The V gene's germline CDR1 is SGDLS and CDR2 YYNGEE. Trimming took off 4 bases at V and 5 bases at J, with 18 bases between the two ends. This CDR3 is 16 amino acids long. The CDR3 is CASSPRTGTENEKLFF. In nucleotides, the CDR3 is TGTGCCAGCAGCCCTCGGACCGGGACCGAGAATGAAAAACTGTTTTTT.

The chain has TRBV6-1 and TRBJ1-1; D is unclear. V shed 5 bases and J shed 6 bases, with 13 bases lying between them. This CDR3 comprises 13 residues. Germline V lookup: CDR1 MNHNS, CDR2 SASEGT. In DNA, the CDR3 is TGTGCCAGCAGTCGGAGGGAGCGATCTGAAGCTTTCTTT. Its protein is CASSRRERSEAFF.

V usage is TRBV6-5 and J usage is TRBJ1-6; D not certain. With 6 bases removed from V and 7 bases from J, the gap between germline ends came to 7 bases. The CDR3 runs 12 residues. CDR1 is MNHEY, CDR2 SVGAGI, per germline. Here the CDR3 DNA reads TGTGCCAGCAGAGCTCAGAATTCACCCCTCCACTTT. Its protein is CASRAQNSPLHF.